This TCR beta chain came from a study of blood T cell repertoires in COVID-19. The overall study: Donors in the United States, Italy and Spain gave samples during acute or convalescent COVID-19. The analysed material was cDNA or gDNA that came from T cells, B-cell-depleted T cells, or PBMCs.

The CDR3 has 15 amino acids. Germline V CDR1 and CDR2: SGDLS, YYNGEE. Trimming removed 4 bases from V and 3 bases from J, with 16 bases in between. The method was immunoSEQ multiplex PCR; TCRdb's version includes in-frame clones alone and lacks a portion of them. The data contain about half a million clones, roughly 89% of them singletons. A single count supports this clone. The source is a man between 18 and 29 years old with COVID-19, enrolled during active disease. The V call is TRBV9, the J call TRBJ1-2; weak D call: TRBD1 (6 bases). The sample comprised peripheral blood. CDR3 sequence reads: CASSPWTALDYGYTF. CDR3 nucleotides: TGTGCCAGCAGCCCCTGGACAGCCTTGGACTATGGCTACACCTTC.